This paragraph covers one T cell receptor beta chain sequence. Its antigen is not known. These data are taken from a study of vaccination effects on CD4 cells after COVID-19. Study information: Antigen-specific CD4+ T cell clonotypes were called by their expansion after viral peptide-pool culture in ViraFEST. Notes on the study in general: Marked contraction was observed in infection-induced and vaccine-induced clones late after vaccination.

The trim removed 5 bases at V and 4 bases at J, leaving 2 bases unmatched. The CDR3 runs 13 residues. CDR1 is SGHTA, CDR2 FQGNSA, per germline. An approximately 10-day culture period preceded the isolation of CD4+ T cells. Vaccine recipients had no previous SARS-CoV-2 infection; their nucleocapsid antibodies were negative. Days 3 and 7 were when half the medium was replaced with IL-2 medium. The assay was immunoSEQ multiplex PCR, and TCRdb's table has in-frame clones only and misses some. The sample lists about 53,000 clones; 70% to 80% were seen once. The material was CD4+ T cells from PBMCs cultured without peptide, obtained before COVID-19 vaccination. The clonotype was recovered from a human donor who received a COVID-19 vaccine. The rearrangement joins TRBV7-2 to TRBJ1-5; the match to TRBD1 covers 7 bases. As DNA, the CDR3 is TGTGCCAGCAGCCCGGACAGGAATCAGCCCCAGCATTTT. Translating it yields CASSPDRNQPQHF. Full variable domain (remainder filled in from reference TRBV7-2 and TRBJ1-5): GAGVSQSPSNKVTEKGKDVELRCDPISGHTALYWYRQSLGQGLEFLIYFQGNSAPDKSGLPSDRFSAERTGGSVSTLTIQRTQQEDSAVYLCASSPDRNQPQHFGDGTRLSIL.